The 18 T cell receptor beta chains listed next were all sequenced from one sample in a study of blood T cells in healthy people across ages. Next came a second PCR, run for 7 to 11 cycles, which used a sample-barcoded 5' primer along with a J-beta primer mix. TCRdb reprocessed the 5' RACE reads via MiXCR and lists one record per CDR3 protein. The sample yields about 570,000 distinct CDR3 sequences, about 29% seen once. The sample was also linked to a second study, of T cells of mothers and their children.

Sequenced input: blood. All receptors derive from a boy aged 2 to 10 in good health.

As to this clonotype: The junction shows a germline mismatch at one end, possibly a read error. The chain couples TRBV11-2 to TRBJ2-6; D may correspond to TRBD1 or TRBD2 (6 bases each). The CDR3 is 14 amino acids. From germline, CDR1 is SGHAT and CDR2 FQNNGV. DNA for the CDR3: TGTGCCAGCAGCTGGGGTAGGGGGGCCAGCGTCCTGACTTTC. Encoded protein: CASSWGRGASVLTF.

This clonotype showed up just a few times. This chain joins TRBV13 and TRBJ1-1, with D possibly being TRBD1 (5 bases). Looked up from germline, CDR1 is PRHDT and CDR2 is FYEKMQ (reference sequence). The CDR3 runs 14 residues. V shed 5 bases and J shed 5 bases, with 15 bases lying between them. The CDR3, as DNA: TGTGCCAGCAGCGCGGGCGGGGGAGGAACTGAAGCTTTCTTT. This gives the protein CASSAGGGGTEAFF. The whole variable domain, filled in from reference TRBV13 and TRBJ1-1, reads AAGVIQSPRHLIKEKRETATLKCYPIPRHDTVYWYQQGPGQDPQFLISFYEKMQSDKGSIPDRFSAQQFSDYHSELNMSSLELGDSALYFCASSAGGGGTEAFFGQGTRLTVV.

This clonotype was picked up a small number of times. The CDR3 spells CASAHNQGRGAYEQYF. The CDR3 DNA reads TGTGCTAGTGCCCACAATCAGGGGAGGGGGGCCTACGAGCAGTACTTC. The V call is TRBV12-5, the J call TRBJ2-7, with a tentative D call TRBD2 (7 bases). The V gene lost 7 bases and the J gene lost 2 bases, with 21 bases spanning the gap. Germline CDR1 LGHNT, CDR2 FRNRAP. The CDR3 contains 16 residues.

The genes are TRBV15 and TRBJ2-5; D possibly corresponds to TRBD2 (7 bases). TRBJ2-7 explains the end of the DNA better; the J call may be wrong. There are 16 residues in the CDR3. Germline V lookup: CDR1 LNHNV, CDR2 YYDKDF (reference sequence). The CDR3 coding sequence is TGTGCCACCAGCGGGGGGGCCCAGGGAATAACCTACGAGCAGTACTTC. Its protein is CATSGGAQGITYEQYF.

V is TRBV27 and J is TRBJ1-1; 7 bases match TRBD1. This CDR3 has 13 amino acids. J lost 2 bases, V lost 8 bases, and 5 bases had no gene match. Germline V gene data show CDR1 as MNHEY and CDR2 as SMNVEV (reference sequence). The CDR3, as DNA: TGTGCCAGCGGATGGACAGGAAACACTGAAGCTTTCTTT. This sequence encodes CASGWTGNTEAFF.

This sequence joins TRBV20-1 and TRBJ2-3; no clear D. Trimming took off 0 bases at V and 5 bases at J, with 9 bases between the two ends. Germline assignment: CDR1 DFQATT and CDR2 SNEGSKA (reference sequence). CDR3 length: 13 amino acids. Here the CDR3 DNA reads TGCAGTGCTAGAGATTGGGTTGGAGATACGCAGTATTTT. Protein: CSARDWVGDTQYF.

This sequence joins TRBV29-1 and TRBJ2-1; D may correspond to TRBD1 or TRBD2 (5 bases each). The J call may not be correct, given that the DNA end is closer to TRBJ2-5. The CDR3 length is 16 residues. From germline, CDR1 is SQVTM and CDR2 ANQGSEA. The CDR3 bases are TGCAGCGTGGTCGGGGCAGGGAACGATTTCAGGGAGACCCAGTACTTC. Its translation: CSVVGAGNDFRETQYF.

CDR3 in amino acids: CASSYSGTGWNEQFF. CDR3 coding DNA: TGTGCCAGCAGTTACTCCGGGACAGGGTGGAATGAGCAGTTCTTC. The chain employs TRBV6-5 and TRBJ2-1, with 9 positions matching TRBD1. Germline V gene lookup returns CDR1 MNHEY and CDR2 SVGAGI. This CDR3 contains 15 residues. J was trimmed by 7 bases and V by 0 bases; bases with no gene match: 4.

DNA for the CDR3: TGTGCCAGCAGTTCCCGACAGGTCGGGGATCAGCCCCAGCATTTT. This gives the protein CASSSRQVGDQPQHF. The chain links TRBV12-3 or TRBV12-4 to TRBJ1-5, with TRBD1 as a possible D gene (6 bases). The V end was cut by 4 bases, the J end by 5 bases, with 15 bases between. CDR3 length equals 15 residues.

This clonotype was counted between two and nine times. The chain recombines TRBV7-9 with TRBJ2-7; possibly TRBD2 for D (5 bases). V lost 6 bases and J 1 base, leaving 16 bases between the germline ends. The germline V gene has CDR1 SEHNR and CDR2 FQNEAQ (reference sequence). This CDR3 region has 15 residues. The CDR3 bases are TGTGCCAGCAGTGTCGAGGGTGGGGTTTCCTACGAGCAGTACTTC. Amino acid sequence: CASSVEGGVSYEQYF. Together with reference TRBV7-9 and TRBJ2-7, the CDR3 gives the full variable domain: DTGVSQNPRHKITKRGQNVTFRCDPISEHNRLYWYRQTLGQGPEFLTYFQNEAQLEKSRLLSDRFSAERPKGSFSTLEIQRTEQGDSAMYLCASSVEGGVSYEQYFGPGTRLTVT.

V gene TRBV7-9 combines with J gene TRBJ1-4; 9 bases agree with TRBD1. Germline CDR1 is SEHNR and CDR2 is FQNEAQ (reference sequence). CDR3 length: 14 amino acids. With 1 base clipped from V and 8 bases from J, the junction kept 2 bases outside the gene matches. For the CDR3, the DNA is TGTGCCAGCAGCTTAGTCGGGACAGGGGAAAAACTGTTTTTT. Amino acid sequence: CASSLVGTGEKLFF.

Notes on this clonotype: A read error may explain this, as a much larger clone is one base away. The chain carries TRBV7-6 and TRBJ2-5; D may be TRBD1 or TRBD2 (5 bases each). The closer fit of TRBJ2-7 to the DNA end suggests the J call may be wrong. Germline values: CDR1 SGHVS, CDR2 FNYEAQ. The CDR3 consists of 16 residues. CDR3 residues: CASSLDPGDGVYEQYF. The CDR3 DNA is TGTGCCAGCAGCTTAGACCCCGGGGACGGGGTGTACGAGCAGTACTTC.

Worth noting for this clonotype: Since no conserved phenylalanine or tryptophan closes the CDR3, a read error is the likely cause. The CDR3 region is CASSSGQSYEQYL. The DNA of the CDR3 is TGTGCCAGCAGTTCGGGACAGAGTTACGAGCAGTACCTC. This sequence joins TRBV12-3 or TRBV12-4 and TRBJ2-7, with 7 positions matching TRBD1. The V gene end was trimmed by 4 bases and the J gene end by 4 bases; junction bases not matched to a gene: 4. The CDR3 totals 13 residues.

V usage is TRBV7-9 and J usage is TRBJ2-2; 11 bases align to TRBD2. The germline gives CDR1 SEHNR, CDR2 FQNEAQ (reference sequence). With V trimmed by 5 bases and J by 3 bases, 5 bases remained unmatched. CDR3 length equals 16 residues. For the CDR3, the DNA is TGTGCCAGCAGCCCACCGGGACTAGCGGACACCGGGGAGCTGTTTTTT. The encoded protein is CASSPPGLADTGELFF. Supplemented by reference TRBV7-9 and TRBJ2-2, the full variable domain reads DTGVSQNPRHKITKRGQNVTFRCDPISEHNRLYWYRQTLGQGPEFLTYFQNEAQLEKSRLLSDRFSAERPKGSFSTLEIQRTEQGDSAMYLCASSPPGLADTGELFFGEGSRLTVL.

The chain couples TRBV24-1 to TRBJ2-1; 10 nucleotides agree with TRBD2. The germline gives CDR1 KGHDR, CDR2 SFDVKD. The CDR3 is 15 amino acids. The J segment lost 7 bases and the V segment lost 8 bases, leaving 10 bases of the junction unmatched. Here the CDR3 DNA reads TGTGCCACCATCCCGTGGGCTAGCGGGAGTAATGAGCAGTTCTTC. Protein product: CATIPWASGSNEQFF.

V is TRBV4-2 and J is TRBJ1-3; D gene unclear. The CDR3 loop spans 17 amino acids. CDR1 is LGHNA, CDR2 YNFKEQ, per germline. Trimming took off 3 bases at V and 1 base at J, with 16 bases between the two ends. The CDR3 DNA sequence: TGTGCCAGCAGCCAGGAGACTTCTGGCACATCTGGAAACACCATATATTTT. Translation: CASSQETSGTSGNTIYF.

V usage is TRBV15 and J usage is TRBJ1-1; 9 nucleotides agree with TRBD1. With V trimmed by 3 bases and J by 1 base, 3 bases remained unmatched. This CDR3 comprises 15 residues. CDR1 and CDR2 (germline): LNHNV, YYDKDF (reference sequence). CDR3 protein: CATSRGQGENTEAFF. CDR3 bases: TGTGCCACCAGCAGGGGACAGGGAGAGAACACTGAAGCTTTCTTT.

CDR3 bases: TGTGCCAGCACGATGACAGAGAACACTGAAGCTTTCTTT. The encoded protein is CASTMTENTEAFF. This chain joins TRBV12-3 or TRBV12-4 and TRBJ1-1; the D gene is possibly TRBD1 (5 bases). Trimming removed 7 bases from V and 1 base from J, with 10 bases in between. CDR3 size: 13 residues.